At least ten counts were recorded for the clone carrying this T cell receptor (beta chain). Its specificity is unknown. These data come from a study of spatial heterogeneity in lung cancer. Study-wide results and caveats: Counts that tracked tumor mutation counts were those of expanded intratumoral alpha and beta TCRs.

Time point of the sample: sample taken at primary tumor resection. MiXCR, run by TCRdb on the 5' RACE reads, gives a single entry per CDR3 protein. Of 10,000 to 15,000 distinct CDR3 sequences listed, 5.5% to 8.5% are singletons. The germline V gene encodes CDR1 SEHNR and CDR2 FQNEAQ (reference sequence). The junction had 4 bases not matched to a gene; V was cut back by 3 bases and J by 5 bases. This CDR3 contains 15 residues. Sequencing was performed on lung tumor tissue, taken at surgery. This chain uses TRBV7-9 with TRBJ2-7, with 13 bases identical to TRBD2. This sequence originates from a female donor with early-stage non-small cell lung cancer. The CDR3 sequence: CASSLGTSGIDEQYF. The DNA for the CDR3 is TGTGCCAGCAGCTTGGGGACTAGCGGGATCGACGAGCAGTACTTC.